This T cell receptor beta chain appears in the sequencing data of a study of blood T cell repertoires in COVID-19. The wider study: Samples representing acute and convalescent COVID-19 were sourced from the United States, Italy and Spain. T cells, B-cell-depleted T cells, or PBMCs supplied cDNA or gDNA.

The germline V and J ends were trimmed by 4 bases and 5 bases, with 18 bases remaining between them. In germline, CDR1 is GTSNPN, CDR2 SVGIG (reference sequence). CDR3 length equals 14 residues. As originally analysed: Estimated nucleated cell counts came from reference gene primer amplification. TCRdb keeps only in-frame clones here, not all; method: immunoSEQ multiplex PCR. V and J calls and clone size follow that table, whereas D and trimming were derived from the DNA. The table has under 85,000 clones, approximately 90% seen once; the top ten hold roughly 12%. This TCR was recovered from a man in his sixties or seventies with active or convalescent COVID-19. This chain links TRBV30 with TRBJ2-7; possible D gene TRBD2, 5 bases. The sample consisted of peripheral blood. CDR3 nucleotide sequence: TGTGCCTGGAAGGGAGCAGGCCCAAGGCACGAGCAGTACTTC. As protein: CAWKGAGPRHEQYF.